This TCR beta chain is from a study of T-cell reconstitution after alpha-beta-depleted transplantation in children. The study, taken as a whole, reports: Approximately two months post-transplant, alpha-beta T cells reportedly originated from several hundred expanded graft clones. Surviving recipient T cells and thymic progenitors produced the high day-60 TCRbeta diversity seen in some patients. From newly produced T cells came most of the T-cell counts and diversity one year after transplant.

A note on this clonotype: Its antigen remains unidentified.

J lost 6 bases, V lost 0 bases, and 11 bases had no gene match. The CDR3 runs to 17 residues. Germline CDR1 reads DFQATT; CDR2 reads SNEGSKA (reference sequence). Library preparation (for TCRbeta) was performed with unique molecular identifiers. TCRdb ran MiXCR on the PCR reads and lists one entry per CDR3 protein. The sample lists roughly 340,000 distinct CDR3 sequences, around 15% occurring once. The source was PBMCs, mostly from graft donor cells, collected 360 days after TCRalphabeta/CD19-depleted stem cell transplant. The chain links TRBV20-1 to TRBJ2-2; 9 nucleotides agree with TRBD2. The TCR sequence derives from a male patient aged 2 to 9 who had a stem cell transplant for acute lymphoblastic leukemia, so the T cells may come from the graft donor. CDR3 coding DNA: TGCAGTGCTAGAGATCCCATTAGCGGGAGAGTTTCCGGGGAGCTGTTTTTT. It specifies CSARDPISGRVSGELFF.